Listed below are T cell receptor beta chains from one sample, sequenced in a study of early T cells in non-severe SARS-CoV-2 infection. TCRdb called the 5' RACE reads again in MiXCR, with one record for every CDR3 protein. There are 65,000 to 95,000 distinct CDR3 sequences in the sample; around 17% occur only once, and approximately 2.9% lies in the top ten. The material sequenced was whole blood. The receptors derive from an adult who was a healthcare worker with PCR-confirmed SARS-CoV-2 infection or an uninfected control (not recorded which). Both conserved end residues are part of each CDR3. D genes are given only for firm matches. Expanded clones get a size class; other rows say once, few or many, or leave the size out.

TRBV29-1	NA	TRBJ1-1	13	NA	CSAGPNMNTEAFF	TGCAGCGCCGGACCTAACATGAACACTGAAGCTTTCTTT
TRBV12-3/TRBV12-4	NA	TRBJ2-5	14	few	CASSLGGTKETQYF	TGTGCCAGCAGTTTAGGGGGGACGAAAGAGACCCAGTACTTC
TRBV5-1	NA	TRBJ2-7	15	few	CASSLPGAQGNEQYF	TGCGCCAGCAGCTTGCCGGGGGCGCAAGGCAACGAGCAGTACTTC
TRBV27	TRBD2	TRBJ2-1	12	NA	CASSPLAGGQFF	TGTGCCAGCAGTCCACTAGCGGGAGGGCAGTTCTTC
TRBV7-8	NA	TRBJ2-1	16	many	CASSPQGRESYNEQFF	TGTGCCAGCAGCCCCCAGGGCCGGGAGTCCTACAATGAGCAGTTCTTC
TRBV6-5	NA	TRBJ2-1	17	NA	CASSYFSAPSSYNEQFF	TGTGCCAGCAGTTACTTCTCAGCCCCGAGCTCCTACAATGAGCAGTTCTTC
TRBV20-1	NA	TRBJ2-7	14	NA	CSAMTPYEGYEQYF	TGCAGTGCTATGACACCCTACGAGGGTTACGAGCAGTACTTC
TRBV3-1	NA	TRBJ2-7	15	NA	CASSQLPFSSYEQYF	TGTGCCAGCAGCCAACTCCCCTTCAGCTCCTACGAGCAGTACTTC
TRBV20-1	NA	TRBJ1-1	15	NA	CSAREGGSKNTEAFF	TGCAGTGCTAGAGAGGGAGGAAGTAAGAACACTGAAGCTTTCTTT
TRBV10-2	TRBD1	TRBJ1-5	14	few	CASNPGQGNQPQHF	TGCGCCAGCAACCCGGGACAGGGCAATCAGCCCCAGCATTTT
TRBV7-9	TRBD1	TRBJ2-3	13	NA	CASSEGTGDTQYF	TGTGCCAGCAGCGAGGGGACAGGAGATACGCAGTATTTT
TRBV30	NA	TRBJ1-2	18	NA	CAWSGTGNRIWSNYGYTF	TGTGCCTGGAGCGGTACAGGGAATCGTATTTGGTCTAACTATGGCTACACCTTC
TRBV5-6	NA	TRBJ1-6	14	many	CASSLGTGNSPLHF	TGTGCCAGCAGCTTGGGAACGGGGAATTCACCCCTCCACTTT
TRBV3-1	NA	TRBJ2-3	14	few	CASSLGGGTDTQYF	TGTGCCAGCAGCCTGGGCGGGGGCACAGATACGCAGTATTTT
TRBV4-1	NA	TRBJ2-2	16	few	CASSQELSGYTGELFF	TGCGCCAGCAGCCAAGAGTTGTCAGGGTACACCGGGGAGCTGTTTTTT
TRBV29-1	TRBD1	TRBJ2-7	16	few	CSVGAYHRGTGYEQYF	TGCAGCGTTGGGGCATACCACCGGGGGACAGGCTACGAGCAGTACTTC
TRBV7-2	TRBD2	TRBJ2-3	18	NA	CASSLGLADALYTDTQYF	TGTGCCAGCAGCTTAGGTCTAGCGGACGCCTTGTACACAGATACGCAGTATTTT
TRBV20-1	TRBD2	TRBJ2-7	15	NA	CSARESGSPSYEQYF	TGCAGTGCTAGGGAAAGCGGGAGTCCCTCCTACGAGCAGTACTTC
TRBV6-5	NA	TRBJ2-1	13	few	CASSPIVPNEQFF	TGTGCCAGCAGCCCAATCGTCCCGAATGAGCAGTTCTTC
TRBV29-1	NA	TRBJ2-1	13	few	CSVPIVVMNEQFF	TGCAGCGTTCCGATAGTAGTAATGAATGAGCAGTTCTTC
TRBV7-9	TRBD2	TRBJ2-3	17	NA	CASSHSLAGVLTDTQYF	TGTGCCAGCAGCCATTCTCTAGCGGGAGTTTTAACAGATACGCAGTATTTT
TRBV5-1	NA	TRBJ2-1	14	many	CASSFLGVGNEQFF	TGCGCCAGCAGCTTCTTAGGGGTAGGCAATGAGCAGTTCTTC
TRBV2	NA	TRBJ1-2	13	few	CASSTYGNNGYTF	TGTGCCAGCAGTACTTACGGGAATAACGGCTACACCTTC
TRBV5-1	NA	TRBJ2-7	13	NA	CASSLWQSYEQYF	TGCGCCAGCAGCTTGTGGCAGTCCTACGAGCAGTACTTC
TRBV7-2	TRBD2	TRBJ2-5	15	few	CASSSPRLAGWTQYF	TGTGCCAGCAGCTCCCCGCGACTAGCGGGCTGGACCCAGTACTTC
TRBV11-3	NA	TRBJ2-6	10	NA	CASFIGVLTF	TGTGCCAGCTTCATCGGCGTCCTGACTTTC
TRBV6-5	TRBD2	TRBJ2-2	14	NA	CASNPSGRAGELFF	TGTGCCAGCAACCCTAGCGGGAGGGCCGGGGAGCTGTTTTTT
TRBV3-1	TRBD1	TRBJ2-7	19	few	CASSRPSLSAGTGFYEQYF	TGTGCCAGCAGCCGCCCCTCCCTTTCTGCCGGGACAGGGTTCTACGAGCAGTACTTC
TRBV11-3	TRBD1	TRBJ2-7	15	NA	CASSLTGQGSYEQYF	TGTGCCAGCAGCTTAACGGGACAGGGGAGCTACGAGCAGTACTTC
TRBV7-9	NA	TRBJ1-1	16	NA	CASSPLGQGSNTEAFF	TGTGCCAGCAGCCCACTCGGGCAGGGATCGAACACTGAAGCTTTCTTT
TRBV3-1	NA	TRBJ1-2	12	NA	CASSQGSKGYTF	TGTGCCAGCAGCCAAGGCAGCAAAGGCTACACCTTC
TRBV20-1	NA	TRBJ1-2	14	NA	CSARVLGTDYGYTF	TGCAGTGCTAGAGTCCTGGGAACAGACTATGGCTACACCTTC
TRBV20-1	NA	TRBJ1-2	14	few	CSAALGSEGYGYTF	TGCAGTGCTGCGTTGGGGAGTGAGGGCTATGGCTACACCTTC
TRBV12-3/TRBV12-4	TRBD2	TRBJ2-3	14	NA	CASSTLSGEATQYF	TGTGCCAGCAGTACACTTAGCGGGGAGGCTACGCAGTATTTT
TRBV19	TRBD1	TRBJ1-2	17	few	CASSIDPRDRGNYGYTF	TGTGCCAGTAGTATAGACCCGCGGGACAGGGGGAACTATGGCTACACCTTC
TRBV4-2	TRBD1	TRBJ1-5	17	NA	CASSQEWATGDWQPQHF	TGTGCCAGCAGCCAAGAGTGGGCCACAGGGGATTGGCAGCCCCAGCATTTT
TRBV11-2	NA	TRBJ2-4	14	few	CASSFTLSGNIQYF	TGTGCCAGCAGCTTCACCCTCTCAGGGAACATTCAGTACTTC
TRBV28	TRBD2	TRBJ2-1	15	NA	CASSPSSGVNNEQFF	TGTGCCAGCAGTCCCTCTAGCGGGGTGAACAATGAGCAGTTCTTC
TRBV20-1	TRBD2	TRBJ2-7	15	few	CSAQEPSGRENEQYF	TGCAGTGCCCAAGAGCCCAGCGGGAGGGAGAACGAGCAGTACTTC
TRBV5-1	NA	TRBJ2-2	15	few	CASSLIQGNTGELFF	TGCGCCAGCAGCTTGATACAGGGAAACACCGGGGAGCTGTTTTTT